This passage covers 27 T cell receptor beta chains from one sample sequenced in a study of early T cells in non-severe SARS-CoV-2 infection (dated by TCRdb to about 2021). Library method: 5' RACE. TCRdb shows the sequencer as NextSeq 500. Starting from the raw public reads, TCRdb applied fastp trimming at Q25, assembled clones with MiXCR and retained in-frame beta chains. Each CDR3 protein appears once, grouped with its most common genes and DNA. In this sample the table shows tens of thousands of distinct CDR3 sequences, 10% of which occur a single time. The biggest ten clones account for 8% of the sample. This material consisted of whole blood, taken at baseline. These receptors were obtained from an adult who was a healthcare worker with PCR-confirmed SARS-CoV-2 infection or an uninfected control (not recorded which).

In DNA form, the CDR3 reads TGCAGTGCCAATAGCGGGCCAAGCTCCTACGAGCAGTACTTC. Protein sequence: CSANSGPSSYEQYF. V is TRBV20-1 and J is TRBJ2-7, with 7 nucleotides matching TRBD2. The germline V gene encodes CDR1 DFQATT and CDR2 SNEGSKA (reference sequence). The CDR3 extends over 14 amino acids. The V segment lost 6 bases and the J segment 0 bases; nucleotides outside the gene matches: 8.

The genes are TRBV5-4 and TRBJ2-3, with a tentative D call TRBD2 (6 bases). Germline loops: CDR1 SGHNT, CDR2 YYREEE (reference sequence). CDR3 size: 15 residues. V shed 4 bases and J shed 1 base, with 13 bases lying between them. CDR3 protein: CASSRRELGTDTQYF. The CDR3 nucleotides are TGTGCCAGCAGCCGGAGGGAGTTGGGCACAGATACGCAGTATTTT. The full variable domain, rest sourced from reference TRBV5-4 and TRBJ2-3, is ETGVTQSPTHLIKTRGQQVTLRCSSQSGHNTVSWYQQALGQGPQFIFQYYREEENGRGNFPPRFSGLQFPNYSSELNVNALELDDSALYLCASSRRELGTDTQYFGPGTRLTVL.

This clonotype was observed a handful of times. The chain couples TRBV7-9 to TRBJ2-3; D is possibly TRBD2 (6 bases). Germline V gene lookup returns CDR1 SEHNR and CDR2 FQNEAQ (reference sequence). Deletions cut 4 bases from V and 0 bases from J, with 11 bases between. The CDR3 totals 15 residues. As DNA, the CDR3 is TGTGCCAGCAGCTACCCCGGGGGAAGCACAGATACGCAGTATTTT. Protein: CASSYPGGSTDTQYF.

This clonotype occurred a few times. The chain has TRBV19 and TRBJ2-7; a weak D match, TRBD2 (5 bases). This CDR3 region has 16 residues. The V gene's germline CDR1 is LNHDA and CDR2 SQIVND (reference sequence). V was shortened by 1 base and J by 0 bases, with 13 bases between the two germline ends. The CDR3 reads CASSIGQAASSYEQYF. DNA for the CDR3: TGTGCCAGTAGTATAGGTCAAGCGGCCAGCTCCTACGAGCAGTACTTC. Full variable domain (missing parts from reference TRBV19 and TRBJ2-7): DGGITQSPKYLFRKEGQNVTLSCEQNLNHDAMYWYRQDPGQGLRLIYYSQIVNDFQKGDIAEGYSVSREKKESFPLTVTSAQKNPTAFYLCASSIGQAASSYEQYFGPGTRLTVT.

The V call is TRBV27, the J call TRBJ1-2; D is possibly TRBD1 (5 bases). Germline loops: CDR1 MNHEY, CDR2 SMNVEV (reference sequence). V lost 3 bases and J lost 1, with 9 bases in between. CDR3 length: 14 amino acids. CDR3 DNA: TGTGCCAGCAGTTTCTGGGGGGGTAACTATGGCTACACCTTC. Translation: CASSFWGGNYGYTF.

This clonotype came up many times. The chain carries TRBV3-1 and TRBJ2-3; D is perhaps TRBD1 (6 bases). This CDR3 spans 13 amino acids. Germline CDR1 LGHDT, CDR2 YNNKEL (reference sequence). V was clipped by 4 bases and J by 2 bases, with 7 bases between them. CDR3 residues: CASSRQDTDTQYF. CDR3 coding DNA: TGTGCCAGCAGCCGACAGGACACAGATACGCAGTATTTT.

The chain is built from TRBV11-2 and TRBJ2-1; 8 nucleotides line up with TRBD2. Germline V gene lookup returns CDR1 SGHAT and CDR2 FQNNGV. J lost 9 bases, V lost 4 bases, and 11 bases had no gene match. This CDR3 comprises 15 residues. The CDR3 is CASSSQAGTRFEQFF. Here the CDR3 DNA reads TGTGCCAGCAGCTCCCAAGCAGGGACTAGATTTGAGCAGTTCTTC.

This clonotype appeared many times. V and J are TRBV4-1 and TRBJ1-1; D is unresolved. V was trimmed by 4 bases and J by 1 base, leaving 13 bases between them. Germline lookup yields CDR1 MGHRA and CDR2 YSYEKL. The CDR3 runs 15 residues. The CDR3 loop reads CASSLPTATNTEAFF. The CDR3 bases are TGCGCCAGCAGCCTACCGACGGCTACGAACACTGAAGCTTTCTTT.

V gene TRBV28 combines with J gene TRBJ2-5; D gene unclear. CDR3 length equals 14 residues. Trimming took off 4 bases at V and 1 base at J, with 10 bases between the two ends. In germline, CDR1 is MDHEN, CDR2 SYDVKM. The CDR3 is CASSYPPVQETQYF. CDR3 DNA: TGTGCCAGCAGTTACCCCCCAGTCCAAGAGACCCAGTACTTC.

In this sample, this clonotype turned up many times. This chain uses TRBV7-2 with TRBJ2-7; 8 nucleotides line up with TRBD2. Per the germline V gene, CDR1 is SGHTA and CDR2 is FQGNSA. V lost 5 bases and J lost 7; bases outside the gene matches: 10. The CDR3 length is 14 residues. As DNA, the CDR3 is TGTGCCAGCAGCAAAGGACTAGCCGTGACTGAGCAGTACTTC. This encodes CASSKGLAVTEQYF.

The chain combines TRBV30 with TRBJ2-7, with no clear D. The CDR3 loop spans 11 amino acids. Germline V lookup: CDR1 GTSNPN, CDR2 SVGIG (reference sequence). With 1 base removed from V and 7 bases from J, the gap between germline ends came to 8 bases. The CDR3 region is CAWSALREQYF. In DNA, the CDR3 is TGTGCCTGGAGTGCGCTTAGAGAGCAGTACTTC.

On this clonotype itself: This may be a read error: a much more frequent sequence differs by one nucleotide. This chain uses TRBV7-6 with TRBJ2-5, with 9 bases aligning to TRBD2. V lost 10 bases and J lost 4; bases outside the gene matches: 7. This CDR3 spans 13 amino acids. The V gene's germline CDR1 is SGHVS and CDR2 FNYEAQ. The CDR3: CANRAGGSETQYF. In DNA, the CDR3 is TGTGCCAACAGAGCGGGAGGATCAGAGACCCAGTACTTC.

This clonotype occurred a few times. The genes are TRBV2 and TRBJ1-1, with 8 bases that match TRBD1. The CDR3 totals 12 residues. The ends lost 6 bases at V and 8 bases at J; junction bases unmatched: 5. The germline V gene has CDR1 SNHLY and CDR2 FYNNEI. The CDR3 DNA reads as TGTGCCAGCAGGACCGGGACAGGCGAAGCTTTCTTT. It translates to CASRTGTGEAFF.

V gene TRBV24-1 combines with J gene TRBJ2-1; the D gene is possibly TRBD2 (5 bases). Trimming removed 0 bases at V and 5 bases at J, with 7 bases between. Germline-derived CDR1 and CDR2 are KGHDR and SFDVKD. The CDR3 totals 14 residues. The DNA for the CDR3 is TGTGCCACCAGTGATTTGACTAGGGACAATGAGCAGTTCTTC. Residues: CATSDLTRDNEQFF.

There are many counts of this clonotype. J is TRBJ2-7 and V is TRBV5-1, with TRBD1 identical over 7 bases. This CDR3 spans 12 amino acids. J gave up 3 bases and V 4 bases, and 1 base lay outside the gene matches. The V gene's germline CDR1 is SGHRS and CDR2 YFSETQ. As DNA, the CDR3 is TGCGCCAGCAGCCGGGACAGCTACGAGCAGTACTTC. This encodes CASSRDSYEQYF.

This clonotype was recorded at least ten times. The rearrangement links TRBV7-2 to TRBJ2-7; D might be TRBD1 or TRBD2, each matching 5 bases. Germline V gene sequence: CDR1 SGHTA, CDR2 FQGNSA. The CDR3 runs to 13 residues. Trimming stripped 5 bases from V and 7 bases from J, with 15 bases between. Here the CDR3 reads CASSRDPRSEQYF. CDR3 coding DNA: TGTGCCAGCAGCCGGGACCCCCGGTCGGAGCAGTACTTC.

This clonotype was picked up a small number of times. The CDR3 nucleotides read TGCGCCAGCAGCAACTCGACAGGATACCCTGAAAAACTGTTTTTT. It yields the protein CASSNSTGYPEKLFF. This chain uses TRBV5-1 with TRBJ1-4; D is perhaps TRBD1 (6 bases). The CDR3 sequence is 15 residues long. The V gene's germline CDR1 is SGHRS and CDR2 YFSETQ. Trimming pared 4 bases from V and 7 bases from J, leaving 17 bases between.

This clonotype came up many times. The chain recombines TRBV6-1 with TRBJ1-5; D gene ambiguous. V dropped 8 bases and J dropped 0 bases, with 11 bases sitting between them. CDR1 MNHNS and CDR2 SASEGT come from the germline V gene. CDR3 length: 14 amino acids. CDR3 DNA: TGTGCCAGCCGCGGAGACGGTAGCAATCAGCCCCAGCATTTT. The encoded protein is CASRGDGSNQPQHF.

The chain links TRBV5-1 to TRBJ2-5; TRBD2 matches at 7 bases. The CDR3 contains 17 residues. After removal of 5 bases from V and 5 bases from J, the junction contained 18 bases not matched to a gene. Germline assignment: CDR1 SGHRS and CDR2 YFSETQ. CDR3 sequence (DNA): TGCGCCAGCAGGCTTGGAGTGTCTAGCGGCTCCCGGGAGACCCAGTACTTC. Translation: CASRLGVSSGSRETQYF. Together with reference TRBV5-1 and TRBJ2-5, the CDR3 gives the full variable domain: KAGVTQTPRYLIKTRGQQVTLSCSPISGHRSVSWYQQTPGQGLQFLFEYFSETQRNKGNFPGRFSGRQFSNSRSEMNVSTLELGDSALYLCASRLGVSSGSRETQYFGPGTRLLVL.

The genes are TRBV11-2 and TRBJ2-2, with D tentatively TRBD2 (6 bases). Deletions cut 5 bases from V and 3 bases from J, with 16 bases between. Per germline, CDR1 SGHAT and CDR2 FQNNGV. This CDR3 is 16 amino acids long. In nucleotides, the CDR3 is TGTGCCAGCAGCCGCGGGACCCGCTGGGACACCGGGGAGCTGTTTTTT. As protein: CASSRGTRWDTGELFF.

The rearrangement links TRBV27 to TRBJ1-2; D gene ambiguous. The CDR3 is 13 amino acids. CDR1 and CDR2 (germline): MNHEY, SMNVEV (reference sequence). The V end was cut by 5 bases, the J end by 1 base, with 8 bases between. The CDR3 DNA follows: TGTGCCAGCAGTGGGGATTTTAACTATGGCTACACCTTC. Amino acid sequence: CASSGDFNYGYTF.

This clonotype was seen a handful of times. V usage is TRBV5-4 and J usage is TRBJ2-7, with D possibly called TRBD1 or TRBD2 (5 bases each). The CDR3 has 14 residues. Germline CDR1 is SGHNT and CDR2 is YYREEE (reference sequence). V lost 3 bases, J lost 1 base, and 11 bases lay in between. CDR3 DNA sequence: TGTGCCAGCAGCTCGTCCTGGGGGTCCTACGAGCAGTACTTC. Its translation: CASSSSWGSYEQYF.

This clonotype was observed a handful of times. The V call is TRBV6-5, the J call TRBJ1-6, with a possible D match to TRBD1 (5 bases). Germline CDR1 and CDR2: MNHEY and SVGAGI. The V end lost 4 bases, the J end lost 10 bases, and 8 bases lay between the germline ends. The CDR3 has 12 amino acids. CDR3 nucleotide sequence: TGTGCCAGCAGTTTGACAGCCTCACCCCTCCACTTT. Its translation: CASSLTASPLHF.

This clonotype showed up many times. CDR3 sequence reads: CASSQERGAPYEQYF. CDR3 coding DNA: TGTGCCAGCAGCCAAGAGAGGGGGGCCCCCTACGAGCAGTACTTC. The chain joins TRBV14 to TRBJ2-7, with D perhaps TRBD1 or TRBD2 (6 bases each). This CDR3 spans 15 amino acids. The V and J ends lost 0 bases and 2 bases respectively, with 11 bases between them. Per the germline V gene, CDR1 is SGHDN and CDR2 is FVKESK.

This clonotype has more than one count but fewer than ten. The V call is TRBV6-1, the J call TRBJ2-1; 10 bases are a match to TRBD2. Germline values: CDR1 MNHNS, CDR2 SASEGT. Trimming at V came to 7 bases and at J to 3 bases, leaving 6 bases not matched to a gene. This CDR3 comprises 15 residues. The CDR3 region is CASIASGRVYNEQFF. The CDR3 DNA reads as TGTGCCAGCATTGCGAGCGGGAGGGTCTACAATGAGCAGTTCTTC.

The rearrangement joins TRBV20-1 to TRBJ2-1; D remains ambiguous. CDR1 DFQATT and CDR2 SNEGSKA come from the germline V gene (reference sequence). The CDR3 loop spans 13 amino acids. Trimming left V 6 bases short and J 5 bases short, with 14 bases between. CDR3 sequence (DNA): TGCAGTGCAAGACTCCGGGCTAACAATGAGCAGTTCTTC. It specifies CSARLRANNEQFF.

This clonotype came up many times. This CDR3 is CASSLAGRNNQPQHF. CDR3 in DNA: TGTGCCAGCAGCCTTGCGGGGAGAAACAATCAGCCCCAGCATTTT. The chain carries TRBV27 and TRBJ1-5; D remains unclear. Trimming left V 6 bases short and J 3 bases short, with 15 bases between. The CDR3 consists of 15 residues. CDR1 and CDR2 (germline): MNHEY, SMNVEV (reference sequence).